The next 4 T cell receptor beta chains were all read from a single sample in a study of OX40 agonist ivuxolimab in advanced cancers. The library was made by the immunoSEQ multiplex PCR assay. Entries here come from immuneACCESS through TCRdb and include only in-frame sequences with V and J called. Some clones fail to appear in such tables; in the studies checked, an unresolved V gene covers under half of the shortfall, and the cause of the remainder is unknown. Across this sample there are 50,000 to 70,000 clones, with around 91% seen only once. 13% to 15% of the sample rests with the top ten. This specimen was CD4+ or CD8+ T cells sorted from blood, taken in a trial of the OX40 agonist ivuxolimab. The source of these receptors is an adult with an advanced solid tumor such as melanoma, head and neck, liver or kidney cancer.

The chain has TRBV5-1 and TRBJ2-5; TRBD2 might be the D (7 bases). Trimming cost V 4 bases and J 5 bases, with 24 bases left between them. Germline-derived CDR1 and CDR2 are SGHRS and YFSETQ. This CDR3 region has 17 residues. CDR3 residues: CASSTLDLGGGYETQYF. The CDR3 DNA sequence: TGCGCCAGCAGCACCCTGGATCTAGGGGGAGGGTACGAGACCCAGTACTTC. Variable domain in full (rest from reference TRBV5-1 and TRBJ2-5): KAGVTQTPRYLIKTRGQQVTLSCSPISGHRSVSWYQQTPGQGLQFLFEYFSETQRNKGNFPGRFSGRQFSNSRSEMNVSTLELGDSALYLCASSTLDLGGGYETQYFGPGTRLLVL.

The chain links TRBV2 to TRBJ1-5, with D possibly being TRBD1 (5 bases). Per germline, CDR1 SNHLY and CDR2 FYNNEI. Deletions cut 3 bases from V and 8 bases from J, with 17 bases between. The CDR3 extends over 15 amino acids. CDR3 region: CASSEGTSSTEPQHF. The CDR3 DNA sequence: TGTGCCAGCAGTGAGGGGACCTCATCCACGGAGCCCCAGCATTTT.

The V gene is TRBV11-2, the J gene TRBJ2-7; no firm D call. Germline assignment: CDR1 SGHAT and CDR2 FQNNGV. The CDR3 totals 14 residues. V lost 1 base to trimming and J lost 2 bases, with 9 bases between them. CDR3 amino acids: CASSLGGPTYEQYF. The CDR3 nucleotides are TGTGCCAGCAGCTTAGGTGGCCCTACCTACGAGCAGTACTTC. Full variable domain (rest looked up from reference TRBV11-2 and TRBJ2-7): EAGVAQSPRYKIIEKRQSVAFWCNPISGHATLYWYQQILGQGPKLLIQFQNNGVVDDSQLPKDRFSAERLKGVDSTLKIQPAKLEDSAVYLCASSLGGPTYEQYFGPGTRLTVT.

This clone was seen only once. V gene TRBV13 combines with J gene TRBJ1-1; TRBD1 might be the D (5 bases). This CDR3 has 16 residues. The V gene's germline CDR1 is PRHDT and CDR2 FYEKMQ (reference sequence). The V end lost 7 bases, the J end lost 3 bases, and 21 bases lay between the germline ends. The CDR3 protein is CASTSAGRRGYTEAFF. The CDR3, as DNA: TGTGCCAGCACCTCAGCAGGGCGGCGGGGGTACACTGAAGCTTTCTTT.